This TCR beta chain was recorded in a study of technical replicates of blood from a few donors. Profiled with immunoSEQ multiplex PCR; TCRdb holds only in-frame clones, not every one. The data contain approximately 49,000 clones, about 94% of them singletons. CDR3 length equals 11 residues. CDR1 and CDR2 (germline): DFQATT, SNEGSKA (reference sequence). This clone was counted a single time. The sequenced material came from PBMCs. The J gene is TRBJ2-3, the V gene TRBV20-1, with D possibly TRBD1 on 8 matching bases. The TCR was taken from a human donor in good health. Some clones in this sample may be carry-over from other donors' samples. The CDR3 spells CRATGGGTQYF. CDR3 in DNA: TGCAGAGCCACAGGGGGGGGTACGCAGTATTTT.